These T cell receptor beta chains were read from a single sample in a study of T-cell reconstitution after alpha-beta-depleted transplantation in children. TCRdb re-called the PCR reads with MiXCR, one entry per CDR3 protein. The sample records 490,000 or so distinct CDR3 sequences, 9.5% to 15% being singletons. The specimen comprised PBMCs from the stem cell graft donor, sampled from the stem cell graft. These receptors were obtained from a human donor who donated a stem cell graft to a child with combined immunodeficiency. The CDR3 runs from the conserved cysteine through the conserved F or W.

>TRBV30
CAWKLGLHYEQYF
>TRBV30
CAWARQENTEAFF
>TRBV24-1
CATSDLSSAQQFF
>TRBV18
CASSPAAGEQFF
>TRBV20-1
CSASGTNWARGTDTQYF
>TRBV28
CASSTGTGGVETQYF
>TRBV5-5
CASSLGNTGGETQYF
>TRBV6-5
CASSYSQGQETQYF
>TRBV7-9
CASSLGGLNTEAFF
>TRBV5-1
CASSSSLTQPQETQYF
>TRBV24-1
CATSEGDRGNQPQHF
>TRBV24-1
CATSRRDTQYF
>TRBV5-1
CASSLVGQGETQYF
>TRBV15
CATSREQGAPDTQYF
>TRBV10-3
CAISGDMRVGNEQYF
>TRBV5-1
CASSLVGRDRGPYNEQFF
>TRBV30
CAWSLGLAVEQYF
>TRBV14
CASSLSSARVATNEKLFF
>TRBV7-2
CASSAGTGVNGELFF
>TRBV29-1
CSVAGFAYEQYF
>TRBV12-3/TRBV12-4
CASSLLVRGVAGIYNEQFF
>TRBV5-6
CASSADTYTDTQYF
>TRBV12-3/TRBV12-4
CASSPAGGQETQYF
>TRBV7-9
CASSLADRGLNTEAFF
>TRBV6-5
CASSYSIPSGRAGYEQYF
>TRBV11-3
CASSLAGSPDTQYF
>TRBV4-3
CASSQERRRYNEQFF
>TRBV7-9
CASSFLTSGSRNEQFF
>TRBV18
CASSLKGSGETYNEQFF
>TRBV28
CASRTTGTGAKNIQYF
>TRBV25-1
CASSPRDRMNEKLFF
>TRBV24-1
CATSENRNTGELFF
>TRBV12-1
CASSPLYRTGGNEQFF
>TRBV12-3/TRBV12-4
CASLGLAGELDTQYF
>TRBV7-3
CASSFRVGEAYEQYF
>TRBV7-8
CASSWTRNLHRSPYEQYF
>TRBV5-1
CASSLEAPTWPEFF
>TRBV12-3/TRBV12-4
CASSLSPGVEAFF
>TRBV5-1
CASSLELARLGHEQYF
>TRBV4-2
CASSHTSGVYEQYF
>TRBV12-3/TRBV12-4
CASSLEAGGLNEQFF
>TRBV7-2
CASSLPGTYKTQYF
>TRBV5-1
CASSLDRTGLESGYNEQFF
>TRBV7-9
CASSPMVGEQYF
>TRBV29-1
CSVALGQGIYNEQFF
>TRBV11-2
CASSQGPRSYEQYF
>TRBV7-9
CASSPDDGQWGQDTQYF
>TRBV20-1
CSAEAGYTNTQYF
>TRBV20-1
CSARALKAGYEQFF
>TRBV20-1
CSARAAGELFF
>TRBV6-5
CASSRGLMAYNEQFF
>TRBV29-1
CSVYDLKNTGELFF
>TRBV27
CASSLGGGSNQPQHF
>TRBV15
CATSRDGHYEQYF
>TRBV7-9
CASSSGTTEWGTQYF
>TRBV5-1
CASSLQQGADNEQFF
>TRBV4-3
CASSQGQVGYGYTF
>TRBV29-1
CSVEGEGFYNEQFF
>TRBV3-1
CASSQLGALGTDTQYF
>TRBV30
CAWSVLTGNGYTF